The 15 T cell receptor beta chains presented below share a single source sample, sequenced in a study of cytomegalovirus exposure and HLA in healthy donors. PCR employed 60 Vbeta and 13 Jbeta primers. TCRdb keeps only in-frame clones here, not all; method: immunoSEQ multiplex PCR. This table has approximately 68,000 clones, approximately 72% appearing once. Sequenced: PBMCs. The receptors were gathered from a woman aged 25 to 39 in good health and CMV-seropositive.

The sample holds one count of this clone. The chain employs TRBV10-1 and TRBJ2-7; 7 bases are a match to TRBD1. CDR3 length: 13 residues. Trimming took 5 bases from V and 0 from J; bases not matched to a gene: 1. Germline-derived CDR1 and CDR2 are WNHNN and SYGVQD (reference sequence). The CDR3 region has the DNA TGCGCCAGCAGTCGGGACAGCTCCTACGAGCAGTACTTC. Translating gives CASSRDSSYEQYF.

The chain links TRBV4-3 to TRBJ2-3, with D tentatively TRBD1 (6 bases). V was pared by 1 base and J by 4 bases, with 18 bases between. CDR3 length: 17 amino acids. In germline, CDR1 is LGHNA, CDR2 YSLEER. The chain's CDR3 is CASSQVVMLGASDTQYF. The CDR3 DNA reads TGCGCCAGCAGCCAAGTGGTAATGCTGGGGGCGTCAGATACGCAGTATTTT.

This chain uses TRBV5-1 with TRBJ2-3; 10 bases are shared with TRBD2. CDR1 is SGHRS, CDR2 YFSETQ, per germline. With 1 base clipped from V and 3 bases from J, the junction kept 11 bases outside the gene matches. There are 18 residues in the CDR3. CDR3 region: CASSLRLAGAGGTDTQYF. As DNA, the CDR3 is TGCGCCAGCAGCTTGCGGCTAGCGGGAGCAGGGGGGACAGATACGCAGTATTTT.

V usage is TRBV30 and J usage is TRBJ2-1; 7 nucleotides align to TRBD2. The CDR3 has 15 amino acids. V shed 3 bases, J shed 10 bases, and the junction held 15 bases outside the gene matches. Germline CDR1 reads GTSNPN; CDR2 reads SVGIG (reference sequence). The CDR3 nucleotides read TGTGCCTGGAGGGGTCGGGAGCGGGACCGAGGGGAGCAGTTCTTC. Translated, it gives CAWRGRERDRGEQFF. The full variable domain, its missing parts supplied by reference TRBV30 and TRBJ2-1, is SQTIHQWPATLVQPVGSPLSLECTVEGTSNPNLYWYRQAAGRGLQLLFYSVGIGQISSEVPQNLSASRPQDRQFILSSKKLLLSDSGFYLCAWRGRERDRGEQFFGPGTRLTVL.

This clone was seen only once. The V and J genes are TRBV28 and TRBJ1-1; D not resolved. The germline CDR1 and CDR2 sequences are MDHEN and SYDVKM. V lost 8 bases and J lost 6, with 13 bases in between. The CDR3 consists of 12 residues. The CDR3 region has the DNA TGTGCCAGCTATAGAAGGAGCCCTGAAGCTTTCTTT. Protein product: CASYRRSPEAFF.

The V gene is TRBV18, the J gene TRBJ1-6; no reliable D call. The CDR3 loop spans 15 amino acids. Germline V CDR1 and CDR2: KGHSH, LQKENI. The ends were cut back, 2 bases at V and 8 bases at J, with 13 bases in the middle. As DNA, the CDR3 is TGTGCCAGCTCACCAAGCATGTCCGGGGATTCACCCCTCCACTTT. Protein sequence: CASSPSMSGDSPLHF.

The chain combines TRBV6-4 with TRBJ1-1; D not certain. The germline CDR1 and CDR2 sequences are MRHNA and SNTAGT. V was shortened by 6 bases and J by 10 bases, with 12 bases between the two germline ends. The length of the CDR3 is 11 residues. The CDR3 protein is CASRARGAAFF. For the CDR3, the DNA is TGTGCCAGCAGAGCCCGGGGTGCAGCTTTCTTT.

The genes are TRBV2 and TRBJ2-7, with D possibly TRBD1 on 6 matching bases. Trimming shortened V by 8 bases and J by 5 bases, and 16 bases separated the two germline ends. CDR1 SNHLY and CDR2 FYNNEI come from the germline V gene. This CDR3 contains 13 residues. In DNA form, the CDR3 reads TGTGCCAGCCGAGGGGGATTCTCTCACGAGCAGTACTTC. Encoded protein: CASRGGFSHEQYF.

The chain carries TRBV2 and TRBJ1-3, with no clear D. The CDR3 consists of 13 residues. Germline CDR1 is SNHLY and CDR2 is FYNNEI. Trimming removed 3 bases at V and 3 bases at J, with 6 bases between. The DNA for the CDR3 is TGTGCCAGCAGTGAGTCCCGTGGAAACACCATATATTTT. Protein product: CASSESRGNTIYF.

This chain joins TRBV27 and TRBJ1-1; TRBD1 agrees at 7 bases. From germline, CDR1 is MNHEY and CDR2 SMNVEV (reference sequence). After removal of 5 bases from V and 0 bases from J, the junction contained 9 bases not matched to a gene. The CDR3 contains 16 residues. In DNA form, the CDR3 reads TGTGCCAGCAGTCCCCGGACAGGACCCCTGAACACTGAAGCTTTCTTT. Translating it yields CASSPRTGPLNTEAFF.

The V call is TRBV20-1, the J call TRBJ1-4; D unresolved. The V gene's germline CDR1 is DFQATT and CDR2 SNEGSKA (reference sequence). Between the trimmed V and J ends, which lost 6 bases and 4 bases, there was a span of 6 bases. The CDR3 contains 11 residues. The CDR3 here is CSAEDNEKLFF. CDR3 bases: TGCAGTGCAGAGGATAATGAAAAACTGTTTTTT.

The chain carries TRBV7-2 and TRBJ2-4; 7 nucleotides align to TRBD1. V trimming: 0 bases; J trimming: 9 bases; junction bases outside the gene matches: 5. Looked up from germline, CDR1 is SGHTA and CDR2 is FQGNSA. The CDR3 extends over 14 amino acids. DNA of the CDR3: TGTGCCAGCAGCTTAGCAGGCAGGGGGAGCATTCAGTACTTC. It yields the protein CASSLAGRGSIQYF.

The chain uses TRBV7-9 and TRBJ2-5; TRBD2 might be the D (6 bases). Trimming left V 4 bases short and J 0 bases short, with 15 bases between. CDR1 is SEHNR and CDR2 is FQNEAQ in the germline V gene (reference sequence). The CDR3 runs to 16 residues. The CDR3 loop reads CASSSPTRGYQETQYF. The CDR3 DNA sequence: TGTGCCAGCAGCTCACCGACTAGAGGGTACCAAGAGACCCAGTACTTC.

The chain uses TRBV7-2 and TRBJ2-7, with 10 positions matching TRBD2. V lost 5 bases, J lost 2 bases, and 12 bases stayed unmatched. Germline V gives CDR1 SGHTA, CDR2 FQGNSA. The CDR3 is 17 amino acids. CDR3 in amino acids: CASSRKPLAGVPYEQYF. The CDR3 DNA is TGTGCCAGCAGCCGCAAGCCCCTAGCGGGAGTTCCCTACGAGCAGTACTTC.

V usage is TRBV5-4 and J usage is TRBJ2-7, with 8 bases lining up with TRBD2. The junction had 7 bases not matched to a gene; V was cut back by 4 bases and J by 4 bases. This CDR3 contains 14 residues. In germline, CDR1 is SGHNT, CDR2 YYREEE (reference sequence). The CDR3 loop reads CASSTGTRPYEQYF. The CDR3 DNA reads TGTGCCAGCAGCACCGGGACTAGACCTTACGAGCAGTACTTC. Using reference TRBV5-4 and TRBJ2-7 for the parts outside the CDR3, the full variable domain is ETGVTQSPTHLIKTRGQQVTLRCSSQSGHNTVSWYQQALGQGPQFIFQYYREEENGRGNFPPRFSGLQFPNYSSELNVNALELDDSALYLCASSTGTRPYEQYFGPGTRLTVT.